This entry lists 9 T cell receptor beta chains sequenced from one sample in a study of neurological immune-mediated disorders. TCRdb reanalysed the 5' RACE reads using MiXCR and keeps one entry per CDR3 protein. Of about 59,000 distinct CDR3 sequences listed, about an eighth are singletons. Material: PBMCs. These receptors were taken from a woman aged 60 to 75 with HTLV-1-associated myelopathy (HAM/TSP).

This clonotype was counted ten times or more. The chain carries TRBV29-1 and TRBJ2-5; D could derive from TRBD1 or TRBD2 (5 bases each). V dropped 4 bases and J dropped 4 bases, with 19 bases sitting between them. From germline, CDR1 is SQVTM and CDR2 ANQGSEA. The CDR3 consists of 15 residues. The CDR3: CSVGEGWGRGETQYF. DNA of the CDR3: TGCAGCGTTGGAGAAGGCTGGGGGAGAGGAGAGACCCAGTACTTC.

This clonotype was seen many times. The rearrangement links TRBV5-1 to TRBJ2-7; D is uncertain. This CDR3 contains 16 residues. From germline, CDR1 is SGHRS and CDR2 YFSETQ. Trimming pared 0 bases from V and 0 bases from J, leaving 13 bases between. CDR3 DNA sequence: TGCGCCAGCAGCTTGGTAGGATCCGTCAGCTCCTACGAGCAGTACTTC. Its protein product is CASSLVGSVSSYEQYF.

This clonotype was observed at least ten times. V and J are TRBV5-1 and TRBJ1-1, with 8 nucleotides matching TRBD1. V was clipped by 4 bases and J by 0 bases; unmatched bases: 5. Germline V gene data show CDR1 as SGHRS and CDR2 as YFSETQ. This CDR3 has 15 residues. As DNA, the CDR3 is TGCGCCAGCAGCCCCCGGACAGGGATGAACACTGAAGCTTTCTTT. It codes for CASSPRTGMNTEAFF.

This clonotype was seen ten or more times. V is TRBV20-1 and J is TRBJ2-3, with 12 bases lining up with TRBD2. CDR3 length: 18 amino acids. Germline V lookup: CDR1 DFQATT, CDR2 SNEGSKA (reference sequence). V lost 5 bases to trimming and J lost 2 bases; unmatched junction nucleotides: 14. This chain's CDR3 is CSADQPGLAGVPTDTQYF. The CDR3, as DNA: TGCAGTGCTGACCAACCGGGACTAGCGGGCGTCCCCACAGATACGCAGTATTTT.

V is TRBV12-3 or TRBV12-4 and J is TRBJ2-5; TRBD1 matches at 8 bases. The J segment lost 5 bases and the V segment lost 6 bases, leaving 8 bases of the junction unmatched. This CDR3 comprises 14 residues. CDR3 residues: CASRPTGGWETQYF. DNA for the CDR3: TGTGCCAGCAGGCCCACAGGGGGATGGGAGACCCAGTACTTC.

The V gene is TRBV3-1, the J gene TRBJ2-1; possible D gene TRBD2, 5 bases. The ends were cut back, 8 bases at V and 7 bases at J, with 15 bases in the middle. Germline V gene data show CDR1 as LGHDT and CDR2 as YNNKEL (reference sequence). The CDR3 extends over 13 amino acids. The CDR3 region is CASQSGWPNEQFF. The CDR3 coding sequence is TGTGCCAGCCAGTCGGGATGGCCTAATGAGCAGTTCTTC.

The chain couples TRBV6-5 to TRBJ1-1; D is possibly TRBD1 (5 bases). V was cut by 6 bases and J by 5 bases, with 10 bases left in between. Germline V gene lookup returns CDR1 MNHEY and CDR2 SVGAGI. The CDR3 consists of 12 residues. CDR3 DNA sequence: TGTGCCAGCAGAAGACAGAGGACTGAAGCTTTCTTT. This sequence encodes CASRRQRTEAFF.

This clonotype appeared many times. Written as DNA, the CDR3 is TGCGCCAGCAGCTTGGTAACGTTGGACAACACCGGGGAGCTGTTTTTT. Its protein product is CASSLVTLDNTGELFF. The chain carries TRBV5-1 and TRBJ2-2, with D unresolved. The CDR3 contains 16 residues. The germline V gene encodes CDR1 SGHRS and CDR2 YFSETQ. V lost 0 bases and J 2 bases, leaving 11 bases between the germline ends. The full variable domain, with the rest looked up from reference TRBV5-1 and TRBJ2-2, is KAGVTQTPRYLIKTRGQQVTLSCSPISGHRSVSWYQQTPGQGLQFLFEYFSETQRNKGNFPGRFSGRQFSNSRSEMNVSTLELGDSALYLCASSLVTLDNTGELFFGEGSRLTVL.

Ten or more counts support this clonotype. Germline is not matched at one junction end, which may reflect a read error. The V gene is TRBV29-1, the J gene TRBJ1-1, with D tentatively TRBD1 (5 bases). CDR1 and CDR2 (germline): SQVTM, ANQGSEA. There are 13 residues in the CDR3. This CDR3 is CSVGLGGAKSAAF. In DNA, the CDR3 is TGCAGCGTTGGGCTTGGAGGGGCCAAGTCGGCAGCTTTT.